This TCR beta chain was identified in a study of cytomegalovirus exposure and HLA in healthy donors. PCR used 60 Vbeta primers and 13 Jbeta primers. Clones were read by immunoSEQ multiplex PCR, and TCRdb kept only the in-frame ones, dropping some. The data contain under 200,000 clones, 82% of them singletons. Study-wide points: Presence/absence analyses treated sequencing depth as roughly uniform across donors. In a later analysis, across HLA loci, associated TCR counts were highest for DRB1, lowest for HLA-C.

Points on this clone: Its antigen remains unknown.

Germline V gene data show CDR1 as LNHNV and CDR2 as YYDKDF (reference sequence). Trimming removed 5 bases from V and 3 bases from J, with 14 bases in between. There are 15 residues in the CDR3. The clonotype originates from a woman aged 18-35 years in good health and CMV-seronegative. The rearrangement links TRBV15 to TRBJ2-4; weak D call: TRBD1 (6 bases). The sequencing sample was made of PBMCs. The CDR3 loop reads CATSATGTLKNIQYF. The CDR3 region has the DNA TGTGCCACCAGCGCGACCGGGACACTCAAAAACATTCAGTACTTC.